This T cell receptor (beta chain) was retrieved from a study of shared clonotypes between healthy human individuals. Per the germline V gene, CDR1 is SGHNT and CDR2 is YYREEE (reference sequence). CDR3 length: 16 residues. V shed 4 bases and J 4 bases; nucleotides not matched to a gene: 11. Measured with immunoSEQ multiplex PCR; TCRdb has only the in-frame clones, and not every one. Of some 1.4 million clones listed, 95% to 97% are singletons. This TCR came from a man younger than 40 in good health. The specimen sequenced was naive CD4+ T cells sorted from blood. Subset denoted: CD45RA+ positively selected. The genes are TRBV5-4 and TRBJ1-5, with 7 bases fitting TRBD1. CDR3 sequence: CASSPPPGQANQPQHF. The CDR3 DNA reads TGTGCCAGCAGCCCTCCCCCCGGACAGGCTAATCAGCCCCAGCATTTT.